This T cell receptor (beta chain) was identified in a study of blood T cell repertoires in COVID-19. Study information: Samples of COVID-19 (acute and convalescent) were obtained from the United States, Italy and Spain. From T cells, B-cell-depleted T cells, or PBMCs came the material, which was cDNA or gDNA.

CDR1 and CDR2 (germline): SEHNR, FQNEAQ (reference sequence). V shed 2 bases, J shed 12 bases, and the junction held 8 bases outside the gene matches. This CDR3 spans 14 amino acids. Under the authors' procedure: Amplification of reference gene primers provided the estimated nucleated cell counts. The assay was immunoSEQ multiplex PCR, and TCRdb's table has in-frame clones only and misses some. D and trimming come from the DNA, and the V and J calls and clone size come from that table. The sample carries around 62,000 clones, over 75% recorded once. Seattle enrolled patients during active infection and tracked them longitudinally.

The chain has TRBV7-9 and TRBJ2-1; 9 positions match TRBD1. This receptor was obtained from a woman aged 55-75 years with COVID-19, enrolled during active disease. The sequenced material came from peripheral blood. The CDR3 nucleotides read TGTGCCAGCAGCTTACCGACAGGGGGGATCCTGCAGTTCTTC. Translating it yields CASSLPTGGILQFF.